These 3 T cell receptor beta chains originate from one sample sequenced in a study of blood T cells in healthy people across ages. It was with a sample-barcoded 5' primer and a J-beta primer mix that a second PCR of about 7 to 12 cycles was run. From the 5' RACE reads, TCRdb called clonotypes with MiXCR, one entry per CDR3 protein. The data show roughly 1.6 million distinct CDR3 sequences, roughly 32% seen once. Sequencing was carried out using blood. Receptors originate from a woman aged 25-40 years in good health.

Turning to this clonotype: This clone may be a read error of a much larger clone one base away. The V call is TRBV5-6, the J call TRBJ2-5, with 11 bases identical to TRBD2. The J call may be in error: the DNA end matches TRBJ2-7 better. The germline V gene encodes CDR1 SGHDT and CDR2 YYEEEE. The CDR3 sequence is 15 residues long. The CDR3: CASSLGTSGYHEQYF. Here the CDR3 DNA reads TGTGCCAGCAGCTTAGGGACTAGCGGATACCACGAGCAGTACTTC.

A note on this clonotype: An end of the junction differs from the germline gene, which may be a read error. V and J are TRBV6-5 and TRBJ2-1, with no clear D. The length of the CDR3 is 15 residues. Germline V gene data show CDR1 as MNHEY and CDR2 as SVGAGI. The chain's CDR3 is CASSYSGLVYNEQFF. CDR3 in DNA: TGTGCCAGCAGCTACTCTGGATTGGTCTACAATGAGCAGTTCTTC.

The rearrangement uses TRBV20-1 and TRBJ1-4; D is possibly TRBD1 (6 bases). V lost 2 bases and J 4 bases, leaving 14 bases between the germline ends. Germline V gene lookup returns CDR1 DFQATT and CDR2 SNEGSKA (reference sequence). CDR3 length: 15 amino acids. The CDR3 DNA follows: TGCAGTGCTAGACCTGGGGGGGGCCGTAATGAAAAACTGTTTTTT. Translating it yields CSARPGGGRNEKLFF.